This TCR beta chain was sequenced in a study of blood T cell repertoires in COVID-19. Libraries were prepared by immunoSEQ multiplex PCR; TCRdb keeps only in-frame clonotypes and omits some of them. The repertoire has some 200,000 clones, 70% to 90% of them found once; the top ten carry 2.5% to 3.5%. This CDR3 is built from 20 residues. V trimming: 3 bases; J trimming: 2 bases; junction bases outside the gene matches: 17. Germline V gives CDR1 MNHEY, CDR2 SMNVEV (reference sequence). The rearrangement links TRBV27 to TRBJ2-7, with 12 bases lining up with TRBD2. This receptor was taken from a man aged 35 to 55 with active or convalescent COVID-19. Material: peripheral blood. Here the CDR3 DNA reads TGTGCCAGCAGTTTGCGGGCCACTAGCGGGGGGTTTTGGTCGGCCTACGAGCAGTACTTC. Protein product: CASSLRATSGGFWSAYEQYF.